This note documents a single T cell receptor beta chain sequence. Its antigen is unknown. Clones were read by immunoSEQ multiplex PCR, and TCRdb kept only the in-frame ones, dropping some. Of about 2 million clones listed, just under 95% are singletons. There are 14 residues in the CDR3. The V end was cut by 4 bases, the J end by 2 bases, with 12 bases between. Germline lookup yields CDR1 SGHTS and CDR2 YDEGEE. CD45RO-negative, CCR7-selected cells formed the naive CD8 fraction, which excluded terminally differentiated effector memory CD45RA+ cells. This sample stems from a study of shared clonotypes between healthy human individuals. Study outcomes and limitations: Naive subsets tended to show greater estimated richness than memory subsets. Researchers sampled blood only, noting tissue repertoires likely differ.

Sequencing was performed on naive CD8+ T cells sorted from blood. The receptor's source is a young man in good health. The rearrangement joins TRBV5-8 to TRBJ1-1; D is undetermined. The CDR3 reads CASSPIRANTEAFF. DNA of the CDR3: TGTGCCAGCAGCCCGATTCGGGCTAACACTGAAGCTTTCTTT.